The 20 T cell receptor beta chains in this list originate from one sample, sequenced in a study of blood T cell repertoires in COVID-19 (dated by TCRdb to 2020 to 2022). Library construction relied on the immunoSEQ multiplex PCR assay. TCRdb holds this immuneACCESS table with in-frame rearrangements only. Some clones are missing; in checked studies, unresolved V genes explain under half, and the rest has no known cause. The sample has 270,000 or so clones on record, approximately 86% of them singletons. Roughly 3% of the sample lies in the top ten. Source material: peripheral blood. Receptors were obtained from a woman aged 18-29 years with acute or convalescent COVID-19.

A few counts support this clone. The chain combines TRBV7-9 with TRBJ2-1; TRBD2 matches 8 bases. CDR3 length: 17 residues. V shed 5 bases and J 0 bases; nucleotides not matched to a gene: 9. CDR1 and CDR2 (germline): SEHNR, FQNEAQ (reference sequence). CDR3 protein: CASSPGPGTSSYNEQFF. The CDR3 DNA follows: TGTGCCAGCAGCCCCGGGCCCGGGACTAGCTCCTACAATGAGCAGTTCTTC.

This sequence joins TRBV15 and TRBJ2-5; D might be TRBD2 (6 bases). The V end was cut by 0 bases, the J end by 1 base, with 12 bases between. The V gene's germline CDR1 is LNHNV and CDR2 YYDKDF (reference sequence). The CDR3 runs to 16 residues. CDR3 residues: CATSRDSDSGQETQYF. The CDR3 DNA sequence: TGTGCCACCAGCAGAGATTCGGATAGCGGCCAAGAGACCCAGTACTTC.

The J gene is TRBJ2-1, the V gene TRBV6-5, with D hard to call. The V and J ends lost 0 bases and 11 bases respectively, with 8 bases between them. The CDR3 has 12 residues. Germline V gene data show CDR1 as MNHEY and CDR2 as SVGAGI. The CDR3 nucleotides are TGTGCCAGCAGTTACTCGAACCAGAAGCAGTTCTTC. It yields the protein CASSYSNQKQFF.

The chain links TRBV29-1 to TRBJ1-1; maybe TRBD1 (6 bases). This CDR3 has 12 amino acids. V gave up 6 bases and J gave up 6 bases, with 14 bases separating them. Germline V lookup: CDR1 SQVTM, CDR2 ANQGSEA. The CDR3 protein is CSVQGLVSEAFF. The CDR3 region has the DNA TGCAGCGTCCAGGGGTTAGTGTCTGAAGCTTTCTTT.

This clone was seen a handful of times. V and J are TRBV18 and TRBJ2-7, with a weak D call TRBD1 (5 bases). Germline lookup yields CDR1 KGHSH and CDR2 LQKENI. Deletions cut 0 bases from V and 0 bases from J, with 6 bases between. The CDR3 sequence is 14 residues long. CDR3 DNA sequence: TGTGCCAGCTCACCACCTACAGGCTCCTACGAGCAGTACTTC. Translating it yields CASSPPTGSYEQYF.

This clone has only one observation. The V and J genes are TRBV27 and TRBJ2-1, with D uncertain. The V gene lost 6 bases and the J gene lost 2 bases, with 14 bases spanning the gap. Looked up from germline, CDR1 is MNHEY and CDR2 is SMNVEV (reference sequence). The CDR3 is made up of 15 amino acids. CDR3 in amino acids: CASRLAVDTYNEQFF. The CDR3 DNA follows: TGTGCCAGCAGATTGGCGGTTGATACCTACAATGAGCAGTTCTTC.

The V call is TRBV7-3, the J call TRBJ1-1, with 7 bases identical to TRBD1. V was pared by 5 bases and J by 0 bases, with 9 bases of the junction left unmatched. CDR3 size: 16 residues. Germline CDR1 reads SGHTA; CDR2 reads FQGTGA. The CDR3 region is CASSGTVHVMNTEAFF. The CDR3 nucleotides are TGTGCCAGCAGCGGGACAGTTCACGTTATGAACACTGAAGCTTTCTTT.

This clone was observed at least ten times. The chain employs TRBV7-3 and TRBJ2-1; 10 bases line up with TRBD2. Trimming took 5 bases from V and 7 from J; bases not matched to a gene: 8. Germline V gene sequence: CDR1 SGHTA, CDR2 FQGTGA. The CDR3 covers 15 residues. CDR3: CASSLAGEVGNEQFF. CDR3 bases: TGTGCCAGCAGCCTAGCGGGAGAGGTTGGGAATGAGCAGTTCTTC.

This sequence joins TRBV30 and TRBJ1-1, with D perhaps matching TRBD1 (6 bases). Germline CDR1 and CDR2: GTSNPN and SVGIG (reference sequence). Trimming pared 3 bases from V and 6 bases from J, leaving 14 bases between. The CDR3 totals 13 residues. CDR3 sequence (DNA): TGTGCCTGGAGCCGCTGGGGGCTATCTGAAGCTTTCTTT. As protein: CAWSRWGLSEAFF.

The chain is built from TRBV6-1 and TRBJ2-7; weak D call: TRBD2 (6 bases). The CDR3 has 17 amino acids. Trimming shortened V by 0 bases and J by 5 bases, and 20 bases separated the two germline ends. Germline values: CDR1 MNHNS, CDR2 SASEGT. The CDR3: CASSEAPLGGGPHEQYF. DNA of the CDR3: TGTGCCAGCAGTGAAGCGCCCCTCGGGGGTGGGCCCCACGAGCAGTACTTC.

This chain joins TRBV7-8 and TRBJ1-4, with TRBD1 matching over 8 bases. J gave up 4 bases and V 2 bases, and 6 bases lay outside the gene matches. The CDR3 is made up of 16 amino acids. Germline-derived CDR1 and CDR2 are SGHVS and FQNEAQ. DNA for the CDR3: TGTGCCAGCAGCTTACGGCGGACAGGGAGTAATGAAAAACTGTTTTTT. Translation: CASSLRRTGSNEKLFF.

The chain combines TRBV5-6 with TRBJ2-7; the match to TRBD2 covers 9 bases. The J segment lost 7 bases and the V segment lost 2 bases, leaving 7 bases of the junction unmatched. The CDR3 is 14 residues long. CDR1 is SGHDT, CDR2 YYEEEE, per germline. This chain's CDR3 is CASSFLAGGLEQYF. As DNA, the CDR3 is TGTGCCAGCAGCTTCTTGGCGGGAGGGCTTGAGCAGTACTTC.

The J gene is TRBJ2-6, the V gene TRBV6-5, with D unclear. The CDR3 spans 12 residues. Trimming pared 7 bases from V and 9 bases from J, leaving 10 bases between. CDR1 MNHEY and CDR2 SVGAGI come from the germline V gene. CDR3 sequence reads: CASMSIYNVLTF. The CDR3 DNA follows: TGTGCCAGCATGAGCATCTACAACGTCCTGACTTTC.

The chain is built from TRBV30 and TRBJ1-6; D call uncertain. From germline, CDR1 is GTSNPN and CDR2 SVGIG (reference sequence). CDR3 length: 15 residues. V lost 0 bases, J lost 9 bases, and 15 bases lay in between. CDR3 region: CAWSVRARGVSPLHF. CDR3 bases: TGTGCCTGGAGTGTCCGCGCCCGGGGTGTTTCACCCCTCCACTTT.

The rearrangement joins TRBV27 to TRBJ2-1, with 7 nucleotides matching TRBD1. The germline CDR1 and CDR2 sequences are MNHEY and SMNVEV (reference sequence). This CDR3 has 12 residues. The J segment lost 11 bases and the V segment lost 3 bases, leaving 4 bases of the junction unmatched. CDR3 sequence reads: CASSFIGGKQFF. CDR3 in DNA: TGTGCCAGCAGTTTTATAGGGGGCAAGCAGTTCTTC.

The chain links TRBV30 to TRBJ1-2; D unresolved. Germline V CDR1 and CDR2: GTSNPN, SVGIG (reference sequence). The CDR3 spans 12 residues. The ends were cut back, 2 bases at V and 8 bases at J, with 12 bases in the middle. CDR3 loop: CAWSLGTGGYTF. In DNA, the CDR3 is TGTGCCTGGAGTTTAGGTACGGGGGGCTACACCTTC.

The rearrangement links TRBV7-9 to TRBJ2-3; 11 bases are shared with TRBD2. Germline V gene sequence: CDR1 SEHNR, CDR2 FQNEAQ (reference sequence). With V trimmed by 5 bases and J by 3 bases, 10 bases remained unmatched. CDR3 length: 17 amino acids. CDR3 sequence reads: CASSHPGTSGITDTQYF. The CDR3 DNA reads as TGTGCCAGCAGCCACCCCGGGACTAGCGGTATAACAGATACGCAGTATTTT. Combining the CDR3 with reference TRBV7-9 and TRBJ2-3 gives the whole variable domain DTGVSQNPRHKITKRGQNVTFRCDPISEHNRLYWYRQTLGQGPEFLTYFQNEAQLEKSRLLSDRFSAERPKGSFSTLEIQRTEQGDSAMYLCASSHPGTSGITDTQYFGPGTRLTVL.

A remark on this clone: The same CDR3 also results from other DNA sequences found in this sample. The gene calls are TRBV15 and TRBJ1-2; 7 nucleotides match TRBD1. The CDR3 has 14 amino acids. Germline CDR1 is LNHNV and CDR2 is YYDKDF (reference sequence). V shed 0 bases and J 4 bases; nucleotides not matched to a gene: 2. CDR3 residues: CATSRDRQGYGYTF. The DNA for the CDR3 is TGTGCCACCAGCAGAGATCGACAGGGCTATGGCTACACCTTC.

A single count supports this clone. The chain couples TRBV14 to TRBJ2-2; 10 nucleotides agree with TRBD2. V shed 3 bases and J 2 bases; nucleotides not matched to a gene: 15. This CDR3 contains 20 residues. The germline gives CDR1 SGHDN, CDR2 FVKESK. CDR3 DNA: TGTGCCAGCAGCCACCCTGGGTCTAGCGGGGGCGTCACCAACACCGGGGAGCTGTTTTTT. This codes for CASSHPGSSGGVTNTGELFF.

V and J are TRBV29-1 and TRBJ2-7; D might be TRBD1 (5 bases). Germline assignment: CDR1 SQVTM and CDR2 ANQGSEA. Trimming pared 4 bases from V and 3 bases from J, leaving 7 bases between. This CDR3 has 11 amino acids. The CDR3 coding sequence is TGCAGCGTTGGACAGTTCTACGAGCAGTACTTC. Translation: CSVGQFYEQYF.